This TCR beta chain is from a study of blood T cells in healthy people across ages. A J-beta primer mix and a sample-barcoded 5' primer were used in a second PCR of roughly 7 to 12 cycles. TCRdb passed the 5' RACE reads through MiXCR, listing each CDR3 protein once. The table lists around 710,000 distinct CDR3 sequences, 40% to 45% of them singletons. This CDR3 has 17 residues. CDR1 DFQATT and CDR2 SNEGSKA come from the germline V gene (reference sequence). J was trimmed by 2 bases and V by 3 bases; bases with no gene match: 10. Sequencing input: blood. The J gene is TRBJ2-3, the V gene TRBV20-1, with 11 bases fitting TRBD2. This clonotype originated in a woman aged 55-75 years in good health. DNA for the CDR3: TGCAGTGCTAGTGGGCTAGCGGGAGGCGGGGACACAGATACGCAGTATTTT. It specifies CSASGLAGGGDTDTQYF.